This TCR beta chain was obtained from a study of T cells in Graves' hyperthyroidism and ophthalmopathy. Study background: Staff took peripheral blood when the initial diagnosis was made, before any treatment began.

Together with thyroid ultrasound, orbital computed tomography, serum thyroxine and TRAb, clinical symptoms were used for diagnoses. This clonotype was picked up many times. Its target is not known. One junction end does not reproduce the germline sequence, and a read error may be involved. Study-wide points: A 13 V-J model separated ophthalmopathy from stable hyperthyroidism.

The germline V gene has CDR1 SGHAT and CDR2 FQNNGV. CDR3 length: 13 residues. RNA transcripts served as the template for amplifying TCR beta CDR3 regions. Carried out on the TCR CDR3, a first-round RT-PCR used the HTBI primer set. Each CDR3 protein is one row after TCRdb ran MiXCR on the multiplex PCR reads. The sample has about 370,000 distinct CDR3 sequences, approximately 16% seen once. Sequencing was performed on blood. The clonotype was recovered from an older woman with Graves' ophthalmopathy. This chain links TRBV11-2 with TRBJ2-5; tentative D call: TRBD2 (5 bases). CDR3 bases: TGTGCCAGCAGCATAGAGGGCCCGGGGACCCAGTACTTC. Its protein is CASSIEGPGTQYF.